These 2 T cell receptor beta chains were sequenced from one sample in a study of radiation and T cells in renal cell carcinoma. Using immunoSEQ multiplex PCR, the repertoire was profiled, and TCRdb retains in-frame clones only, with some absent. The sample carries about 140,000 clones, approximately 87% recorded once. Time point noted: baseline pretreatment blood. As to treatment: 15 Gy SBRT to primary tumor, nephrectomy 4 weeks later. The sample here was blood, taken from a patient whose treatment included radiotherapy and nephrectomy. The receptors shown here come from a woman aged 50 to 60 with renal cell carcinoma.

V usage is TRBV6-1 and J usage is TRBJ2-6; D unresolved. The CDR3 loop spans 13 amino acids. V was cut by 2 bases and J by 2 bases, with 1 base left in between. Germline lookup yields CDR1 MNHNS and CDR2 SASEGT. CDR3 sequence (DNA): TGTGCCAGCAGTGAACCTGGGGCCAACGTCCTGACTTTC. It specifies CASSEPGANVLTF.

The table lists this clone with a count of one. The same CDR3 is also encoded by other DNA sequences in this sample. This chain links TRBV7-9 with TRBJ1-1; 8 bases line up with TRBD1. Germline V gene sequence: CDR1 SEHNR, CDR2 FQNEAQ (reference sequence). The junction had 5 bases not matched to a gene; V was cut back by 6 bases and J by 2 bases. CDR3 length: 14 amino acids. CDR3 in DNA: TGTGCCAGCAGTTTGGGACAGGTCAACACTGAAGCTTTCTTT. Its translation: CASSLGQVNTEAFF.